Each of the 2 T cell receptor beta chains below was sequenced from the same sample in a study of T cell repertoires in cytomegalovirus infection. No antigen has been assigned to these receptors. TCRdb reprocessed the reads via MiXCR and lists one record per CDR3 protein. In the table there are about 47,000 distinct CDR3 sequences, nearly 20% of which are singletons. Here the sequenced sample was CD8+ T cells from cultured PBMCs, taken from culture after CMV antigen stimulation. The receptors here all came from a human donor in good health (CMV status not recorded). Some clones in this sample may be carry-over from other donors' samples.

CDR3 bases: TGTGCCAGCAGCTCGGGTTTGGGCCGAAGCTATGGCTACACCTTC. As protein: CASSSGLGRSYGYTF. This rearrangement joins TRBV7-9 to TRBJ1-2, with D hard to call. The CDR3 has 15 amino acids. CDR1 is SEHNR, CDR2 FQNEAQ, per germline (reference sequence). The V end lost 4 bases, the J end lost 4 bases, and 16 bases lay between the germline ends.

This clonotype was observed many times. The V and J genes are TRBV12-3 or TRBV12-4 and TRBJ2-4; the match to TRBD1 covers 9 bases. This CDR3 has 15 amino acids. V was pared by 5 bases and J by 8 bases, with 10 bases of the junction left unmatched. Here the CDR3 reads CASSPQGAGVDIQYF. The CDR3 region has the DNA TGTGCCAGCAGTCCACAGGGGGCGGGTGTAGACATTCAGTACTTC.